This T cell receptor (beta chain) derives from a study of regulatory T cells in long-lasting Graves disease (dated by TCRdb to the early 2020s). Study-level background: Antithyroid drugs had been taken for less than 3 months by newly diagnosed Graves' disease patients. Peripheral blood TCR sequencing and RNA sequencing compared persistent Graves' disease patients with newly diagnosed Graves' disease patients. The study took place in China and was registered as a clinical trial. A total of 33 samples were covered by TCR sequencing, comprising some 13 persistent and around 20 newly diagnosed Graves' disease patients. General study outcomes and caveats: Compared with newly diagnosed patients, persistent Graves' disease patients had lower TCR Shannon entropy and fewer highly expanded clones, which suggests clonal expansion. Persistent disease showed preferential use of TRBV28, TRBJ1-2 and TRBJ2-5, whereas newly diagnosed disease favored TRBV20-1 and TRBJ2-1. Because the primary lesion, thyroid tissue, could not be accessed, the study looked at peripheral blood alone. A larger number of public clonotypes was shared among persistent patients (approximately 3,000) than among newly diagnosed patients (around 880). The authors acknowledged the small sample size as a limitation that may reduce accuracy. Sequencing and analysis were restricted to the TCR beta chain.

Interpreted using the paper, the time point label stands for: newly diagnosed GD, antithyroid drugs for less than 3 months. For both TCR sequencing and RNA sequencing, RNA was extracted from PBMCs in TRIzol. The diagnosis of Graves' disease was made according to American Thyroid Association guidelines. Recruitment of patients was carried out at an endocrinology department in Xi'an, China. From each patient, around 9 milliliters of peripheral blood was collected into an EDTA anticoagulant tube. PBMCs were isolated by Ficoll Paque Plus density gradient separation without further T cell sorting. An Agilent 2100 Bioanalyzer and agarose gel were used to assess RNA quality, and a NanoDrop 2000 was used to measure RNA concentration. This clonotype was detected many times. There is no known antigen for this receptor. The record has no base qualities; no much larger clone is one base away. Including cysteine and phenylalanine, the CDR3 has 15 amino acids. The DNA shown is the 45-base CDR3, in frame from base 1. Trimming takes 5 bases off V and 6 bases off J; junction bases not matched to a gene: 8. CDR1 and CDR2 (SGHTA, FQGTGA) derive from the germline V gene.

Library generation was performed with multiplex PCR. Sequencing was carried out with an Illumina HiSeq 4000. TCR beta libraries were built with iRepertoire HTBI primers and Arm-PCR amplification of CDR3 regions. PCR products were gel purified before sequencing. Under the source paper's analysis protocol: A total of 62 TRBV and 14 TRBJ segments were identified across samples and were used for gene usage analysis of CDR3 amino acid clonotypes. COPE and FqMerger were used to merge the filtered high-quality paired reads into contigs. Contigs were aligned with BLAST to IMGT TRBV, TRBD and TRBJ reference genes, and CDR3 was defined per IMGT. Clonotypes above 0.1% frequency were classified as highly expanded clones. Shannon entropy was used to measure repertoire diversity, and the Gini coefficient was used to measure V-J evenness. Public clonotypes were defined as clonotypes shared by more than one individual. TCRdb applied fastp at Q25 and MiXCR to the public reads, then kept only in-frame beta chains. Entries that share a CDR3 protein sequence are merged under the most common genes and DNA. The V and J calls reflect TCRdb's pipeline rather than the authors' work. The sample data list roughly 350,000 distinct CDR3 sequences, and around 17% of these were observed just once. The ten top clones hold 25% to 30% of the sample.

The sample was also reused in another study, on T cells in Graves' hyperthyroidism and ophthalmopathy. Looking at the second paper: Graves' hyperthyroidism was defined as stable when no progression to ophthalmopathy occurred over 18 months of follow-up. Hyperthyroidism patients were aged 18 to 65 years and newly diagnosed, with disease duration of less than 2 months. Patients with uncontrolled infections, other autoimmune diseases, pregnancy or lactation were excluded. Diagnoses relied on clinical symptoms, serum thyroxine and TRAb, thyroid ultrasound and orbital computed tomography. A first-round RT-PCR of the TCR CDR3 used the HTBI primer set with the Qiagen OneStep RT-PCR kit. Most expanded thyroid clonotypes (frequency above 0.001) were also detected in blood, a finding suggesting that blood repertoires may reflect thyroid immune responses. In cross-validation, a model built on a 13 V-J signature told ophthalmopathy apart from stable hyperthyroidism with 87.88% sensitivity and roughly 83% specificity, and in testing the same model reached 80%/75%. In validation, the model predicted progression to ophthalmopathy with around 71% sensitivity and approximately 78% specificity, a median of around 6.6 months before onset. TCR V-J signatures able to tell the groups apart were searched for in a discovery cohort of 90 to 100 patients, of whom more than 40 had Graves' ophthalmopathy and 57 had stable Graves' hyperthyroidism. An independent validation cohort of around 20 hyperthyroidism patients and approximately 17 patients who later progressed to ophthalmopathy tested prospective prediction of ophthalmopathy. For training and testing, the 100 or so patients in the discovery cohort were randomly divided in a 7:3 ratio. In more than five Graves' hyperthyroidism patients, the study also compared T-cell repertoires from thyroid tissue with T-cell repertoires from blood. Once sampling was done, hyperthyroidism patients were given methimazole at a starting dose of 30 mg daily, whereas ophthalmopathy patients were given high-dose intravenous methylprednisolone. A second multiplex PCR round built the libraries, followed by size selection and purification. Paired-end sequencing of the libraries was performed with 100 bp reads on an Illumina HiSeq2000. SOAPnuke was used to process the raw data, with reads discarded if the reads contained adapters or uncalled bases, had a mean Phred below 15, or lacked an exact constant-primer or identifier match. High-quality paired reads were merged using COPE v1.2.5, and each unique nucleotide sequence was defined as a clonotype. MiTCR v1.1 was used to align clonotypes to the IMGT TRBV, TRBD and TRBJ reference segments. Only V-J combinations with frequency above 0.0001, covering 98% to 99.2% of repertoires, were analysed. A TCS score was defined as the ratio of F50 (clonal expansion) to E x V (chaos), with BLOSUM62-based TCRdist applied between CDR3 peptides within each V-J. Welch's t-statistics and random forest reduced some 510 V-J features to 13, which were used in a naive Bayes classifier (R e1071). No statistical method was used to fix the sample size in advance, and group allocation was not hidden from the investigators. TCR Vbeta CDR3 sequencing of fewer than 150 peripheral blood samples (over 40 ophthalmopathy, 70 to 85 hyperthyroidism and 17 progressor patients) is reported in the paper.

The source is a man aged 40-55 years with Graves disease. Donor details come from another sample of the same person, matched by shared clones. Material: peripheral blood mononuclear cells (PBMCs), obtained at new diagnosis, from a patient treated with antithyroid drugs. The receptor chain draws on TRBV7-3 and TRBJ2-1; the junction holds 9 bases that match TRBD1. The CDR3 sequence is CASSPTGTGFNEQFF. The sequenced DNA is TGTGCCAGCAGCCCAACCGGGACAGGGTTCAATGAGCAGTTCTTC.